Below, 23 T cell receptor beta chains from the same sample are listed, as sequenced in a study of T cells after yellow fever vaccination. In TCRdb, the 5' RACE reads were re-called with MiXCR into one record per CDR3 protein. The repertoire consists of around 350,000 distinct CDR3 sequences, with about 6.2% occurring once and the leading ten covering roughly 15%. The sequenced sample was PBMCs, obtained 5 days after the yellow fever booster vaccination. Receptor source: a man aged 25-45 years who received the YFV17D yellow fever vaccine.

This clonotype occurred many times. The chain has TRBV5-6 and TRBJ2-5; 10 positions match TRBD1. CDR3 length: 12 residues. The V gene end was trimmed by 4 bases and the J gene end by 14 bases; junction bases not matched to a gene: 8. Per germline, CDR1 SGHDT and CDR2 YYEEEE. The CDR3 sequence is CASSRDRGPYYF. The DNA for the CDR3 is TGTGCCAGCAGCCGTGACAGGGGGCCCTACTACTTC.

This clonotype was detected only a few times. This chain links TRBV20-1 with TRBJ2-7, with D hard to call. The V gene's germline CDR1 is DFQATT and CDR2 SNEGSKA (reference sequence). This CDR3 has 12 amino acids. Trimming shortened V by 1 base and J by 7 bases, and 11 bases separated the two germline ends. CDR3 DNA: TGCAGTGCTAGAGGTCGGGCCAGAGAGCAGTACTTC. As protein: CSARGRAREQYF.

This clonotype has more than one count but fewer than ten. The rearrangement joins TRBV2 to TRBJ2-7, with TRBD1 identical over 9 bases. The CDR3 spans 17 residues. Germline V gives CDR1 SNHLY, CDR2 FYNNEI. J lost 4 bases, V lost 9 bases, and 19 bases had no gene match. The CDR3 sequence: CASKDPLRTGDPYEQYF. The CDR3 nucleotides read TGTGCCAGTAAAGATCCCCTTCGGACAGGGGATCCTTACGAGCAGTACTTC. The full variable domain, in which reference TRBV2 and TRBJ2-7 provide the parts outside the CDR3, is EPEVTQTPSHQVTQMGQEVILRCVPISNHLYFYWYRQILGQKVEFLVSFYNNEISEKSEIFDDQFSVERPDGSNFTLKIRSTKLEDSAMYFCASKDPLRTGDPYEQYFGPGTRLTVT.

This clonotype was recorded at least ten times. The gene calls are TRBV29-1 and TRBJ2-7; 8 positions match TRBD1. The V gene's germline CDR1 is SQVTM and CDR2 ANQGSEA. The CDR3 consists of 14 residues. J lost 1 base, V lost 5 bases, and 7 bases had no gene match. The CDR3 loop reads CSVLGTGLSYEQYF. The CDR3 region has the DNA TGCAGCGTTCTCGGGACAGGCCTTTCCTACGAGCAGTACTTC.

In this sample, this clonotype turned up many times. The chain recombines TRBV7-9 with TRBJ2-3, with TRBD2 matching 8 bases. The V gene's germline CDR1 is SEHNR and CDR2 FQNEAQ (reference sequence). The CDR3 spans 14 residues. Trimming cost V 4 bases and J 4 bases; bases outside gene matches: 4. CDR3 sequence reads: CASSSSGSSDTQYF. The CDR3 DNA sequence: TGTGCCAGCAGCTCCAGCGGGAGTTCAGATACGCAGTATTTT.

This chain's CDR3 is CASSTDRVSGIQYF. Here the CDR3 DNA reads TGTGCCAGCAGCACAGACAGGGTTAGCGGAATCCAGTACTTC. The J gene is TRBJ2-5, the V gene TRBV7-8; TRBD1 might be the D (7 bases). Trimming took 5 bases from V and 10 from J, leaving 20 bases between them. Germline V CDR1 and CDR2: SGHVS, FQNEAQ. The CDR3 contains 14 residues. Combining the CDR3 with reference TRBV7-8 and TRBJ2-5 gives the whole variable domain GAGVSQSPRYKVAKRGQDVALRCDPISGHVSLFWYQQALGQGPEFLTYFQNEAQLDKSGLPSDRFFAERPEGSVSTLKIQRTQQEDSAVYLCASSTDRVSGIQYFGPGTRLLVL.

This clonotype was recorded a few times. The chain couples TRBV7-9 to TRBJ2-5; the D gene is possibly TRBD1 (6 bases). The CDR3 has 15 amino acids. V was pared by 5 bases and J by 1 base, with 14 bases between. The V gene's germline CDR1 is SEHNR and CDR2 FQNEAQ (reference sequence). The CDR3 loop reads CASSKKQGIQETQYF. The CDR3, as DNA: TGTGCCAGCAGCAAAAAACAGGGCATCCAAGAGACCCAGTACTTC.

This clonotype was detected only a few times. The genes are TRBV6-5 and TRBJ2-1; 8 positions match TRBD2. V lost 4 bases and J lost 6; bases outside the gene matches: 11. The CDR3 sequence is 16 residues long. Germline V gene sequence: CDR1 MNHEY, CDR2 SVGAGI. In DNA form, the CDR3 reads TGTGCCAGCAGTTCCGGCGGGAGGAGTACTCGCAATGAGCAGTTCTTC. Translation gives CASSSGGRSTRNEQFF.

This clonotype was found many times. The gene calls are TRBV5-1 and TRBJ2-2; D unresolved. The germline gives CDR1 SGHRS, CDR2 YFSETQ. V lost 0 bases and J 1 base, leaving 16 bases between the germline ends. The CDR3 length is 18 residues. CDR3 coding DNA: TGCGCCAGCAGCTTGGCCCGCGGACCTACCGGGAACACCGGGGAGCTGTTTTTT. This gives the protein CASSLARGPTGNTGELFF.

This clonotype was seen only a few times. This chain uses TRBV5-1 with TRBJ2-3; 8 nucleotides line up with TRBD2. With V trimmed by 0 bases and J by 0 bases, 3 bases remained unmatched. CDR3 length: 16 residues. From germline, CDR1 is SGHRS and CDR2 YFSETQ. The CDR3 DNA follows: TGCGCCAGCAGCTTGGTAGCGGGATCTAGCACAGATACGCAGTATTTT. Translating gives CASSLVAGSSTDTQYF. The whole variable domain, remainder taken from reference TRBV5-1 and TRBJ2-3, is KAGVTQTPRYLIKTRGQQVTLSCSPISGHRSVSWYQQTPGQGLQFLFEYFSETQRNKGNFPGRFSGRQFSNSRSEMNVSTLELGDSALYLCASSLVAGSSTDTQYFGPGTRLTVL.

Ten or more counts support this clonotype. The CDR3 DNA is TGTGCCAGCAGCTCCTCCCGGCGGGAGGGATGGTACGAGCAGTACTTC. This encodes CASSSSRREGWYEQYF. The rearrangement links TRBV7-2 to TRBJ2-7, with 9 nucleotides matching TRBD2. Trimming cost V 4 bases and J 4 bases; bases outside gene matches: 11. Looked up from germline, CDR1 is SGHTA and CDR2 is FQGNSA. The CDR3 spans 16 residues.

This clonotype came up many times. This chain links TRBV10-3 with TRBJ2-7; 11 positions agree with TRBD2. The CDR3 contains 13 residues. V shed 7 bases and J 11 bases; nucleotides not matched to a gene: 10. Germline V gene sequence: CDR1 ENHRY, CDR2 SYGVKD. CDR3 amino acids: CAIMEWGSGREYF. The CDR3 nucleotides read TGTGCCATCATGGAGTGGGGTAGCGGGAGGGAGTACTTC.

This clonotype was seen many times. This chain uses TRBV11-2 with TRBJ2-7; 7 bases align to TRBD2. The V gene's germline CDR1 is SGHAT and CDR2 FQNNGV. The trim removed 4 bases at V and 3 bases at J, leaving 15 bases unmatched. The CDR3 consists of 17 residues. CDR3 sequence reads: CASSSRGRGGVFYEQYF. The DNA of the CDR3 is TGTGCCAGCAGCTCCAGAGGGCGGGGAGGGGTGTTCTACGAGCAGTACTTC.

This clonotype has just a few counts. The V call is TRBV28, the J call TRBJ2-1, with TRBD2 identical over 7 bases. Germline V gene sequence: CDR1 MDHEN, CDR2 SYDVKM. This CDR3 comprises 13 residues. The ends lost 5 bases at V and 11 bases at J; junction bases unmatched: 9. CDR3: CASSPRGSGKQFF. Written as DNA, the CDR3 is TGTGCCAGCAGTCCGCGGGGGAGCGGGAAGCAGTTCTTC.

The chain has TRBV24-1 and TRBJ2-1, with D perhaps matching TRBD2 (6 bases). V lost 5 bases, J lost 8 bases, and 12 bases lay in between. The CDR3 contains 13 residues. CDR1 and CDR2 from the germline V gene are KGHDR and SFDVKD. CDR3 region: CATSVTGSYEQFF. The CDR3, as DNA: TGTGCCACCAGTGTAACCGGGAGCTATGAGCAGTTCTTC.

This clonotype occurred many times. One junction end does not reproduce the germline sequence, and a read error may be involved. The chain combines TRBV7-7 with TRBJ2-5, with D unresolved. CDR1 is SSHAT and CDR2 is FNYEAQ in the germline V gene (reference sequence). This CDR3 comprises 13 residues. The CDR3 is CASSRDNQETQYF. CDR3 DNA sequence: TGTGCTAGCAGCAGAGACAACCAAGAGACCCAGTACTTC. Looking up the rest from reference TRBV7-7 and TRBJ2-5 gives the full variable domain: GAGVSQSPRYKVTKRGQDVTLRCDPISSHATLYWYQQALGQGPEFLTYFNYEAQPDKSGLPSDRFSAERPEGSISTLTIQRTEQRDSAMYRCASSRDNQETQYFGPGTRLLVL.

This clonotype came up many times. The chain couples TRBV7-2 to TRBJ2-7, with 10 bases lining up with TRBD2. Germline V gene data show CDR1 as SGHTA and CDR2 as FQGNSA. J lost 2 bases, V lost 4 bases, and 5 bases had no gene match. The CDR3 has 15 amino acids. The CDR3 region has the DNA TGTGCCAGCAGCTCGAGCGGGAGGGAACCCTACGAGCAGTACTTC. This encodes CASSSSGREPYEQYF. Complete variable domain (other parts from reference TRBV7-2 and TRBJ2-7): GAGVSQSPSNKVTEKGKDVELRCDPISGHTALYWYRQSLGQGLEFLIYFQGNSAPDKSGLPSDRFSAERTGGSVSTLTIQRTQQEDSAVYLCASSSSGREPYEQYFGPGTRLTVT.

This clonotype has a count of ten or more. The V call is TRBV10-2, the J call TRBJ2-7; weak D call: TRBD2 (5 bases). Trimming took off 4 bases at V and 3 bases at J, with 13 bases between the two ends. The CDR3 sequence is 14 residues long. CDR1 and CDR2 from the germline V gene are WSHSY and SAAADI. CDR3 protein: CASSVGGADYEQYF. The CDR3 coding sequence is TGCGCCAGCAGTGTAGGAGGAGCGGACTACGAGCAGTACTTC.

The V call is TRBV7-6, the J call TRBJ1-2; 8 nucleotides line up with TRBD1. CDR1 is SGHVS and CDR2 is FNYEAQ in the germline V gene. This CDR3 contains 15 residues. J was trimmed by 6 bases and V by 4 bases; bases with no gene match: 10. The CDR3 region has the DNA TGTGCCAGCAGCTCCCCGGACAGGGTGGGGCATGGCTACACCTTC. It is translated as CASSSPDRVGHGYTF.

This clonotype was detected many times. V and J are TRBV20-1 and TRBJ2-7; D unresolved. Trimming took 3 bases from V and 2 from J, leaving 8 bases between them. This CDR3 is built from 12 residues. CDR1 is DFQATT and CDR2 is SNEGSKA in the germline V gene (reference sequence). This chain's CDR3 is CSASQITYEQYF. The CDR3, as DNA: TGCAGTGCTAGCCAAATTACCTACGAGCAGTACTTC.

This clonotype has a count of ten or more. The chain recombines TRBV20-1 with TRBJ2-1; the D is unclear. Germline V gene lookup returns CDR1 DFQATT and CDR2 SNEGSKA (reference sequence). The ends were cut back, 3 bases at V and 7 bases at J, with 7 bases in the middle. The CDR3 runs to 11 residues. The CDR3 here is CSASSWNEQFF. For the CDR3, the DNA is TGCAGTGCTAGCAGCTGGAATGAGCAGTTCTTC.

In its sample, this clonotype was seen many times. The V and J genes are TRBV24-1 and TRBJ2-5, with D tentatively TRBD1 (6 bases). Germline V CDR1 and CDR2: KGHDR, SFDVKD. The CDR3 covers 14 residues. V lost 4 bases and J lost 3, with 11 bases in between. CDR3 sequence reads: CATSDRGQKETQYF. In DNA, the CDR3 is TGTGCCACCAGTGACCGAGGACAGAAAGAGACCCAGTACTTC.

The chain uses TRBV7-2 and TRBJ2-1, with D possibly being TRBD2 (6 bases). Germline V gene lookup returns CDR1 SGHTA and CDR2 FQGNSA. The CDR3 sequence is 15 residues long. The V end was cut by 5 bases, the J end by 3 bases, with 14 bases between. CDR3 nucleotides: TGTGCCAGCAGCCCCGGGAGTCTTAGCTACAATGAGCAGTTCTTC. It translates to CASSPGSLSYNEQFF.